This T cell receptor beta chain derives from a study of tumor-infiltrating lymphocytes in primary liver carcinoma. The V gene's germline CDR1 is SGHAT and CDR2 FQNNGV. Trimming took 10 bases from V and 0 from J, leaving 12 bases between them. The CDR3 is made up of 13 amino acids. Germline DNA was also extracted, while the blood RNA originated from unsorted whole blood. Total RNA (approximately 0.5 ug) served as template for TCR beta cDNA synthesis primed by a constant-region primer. It was through three nested multiplex PCR rounds of slightly modified ARM-PCR that TCR beta libraries arose. It was with TRBV1-TRBV30 forward primers and a C-beta reverse primer that the first two PCR rounds were run, at 10 cycles each. TCRdb recomputed calls from the multiplex PCR reads with MiXCR, one row per CDR3 protein. The table has 330,000 or so distinct CDR3 sequences, less than 70% seen once.

The origin of this receptor is a man aged 35-49 years with primary liver carcinoma and hepatitis B virus infection. This rearrangement joins TRBV11-2 to TRBJ1-1, with a weak D call TRBD1 (6 bases). The sequencing sample was made of peripheral blood. CDR3 protein: CAIDRSMNTEAFF. CDR3 in DNA: TGTGCCATTGACAGGAGTATGAACACTGAAGCTTTCTTT. Together with reference TRBV11-2 and TRBJ1-1, the CDR3 gives the full variable domain: EAGVAQSPRYKIIEKRQSVAFWCNPISGHATLYWYQQILGQGPKLLIQFQNNGVVDDSQLPKDRFSAERLKGVDSTLKIQPAKLEDSAVYLCAIDRSMNTEAFFGQGTRLTVV.